A single sample is the source of the 17 T cell receptor beta chains below, sequenced in a study of T-cell reconstitution after alpha-beta-depleted transplantation in children. Unique molecular identifiers were used in preparing the TCRbeta library. One entry per CDR3 protein, called by TCRdb with MiXCR from the PCR reads. This sample carries some 530,000 distinct CDR3 sequences, about an eighth of them seen once, and the ten largest clones take approximately 5.4%. The sample consisted of PBMCs from the stem cell graft donor, taken from the stem cell graft. The source is a human donor who donated a stem cell graft to a child with combined immunodeficiency.

The chain couples TRBV4-3 to TRBJ1-4, with TRBD1 as a possible D gene (5 bases). CDR1 is LGHNA and CDR2 is YSLEER in the germline V gene. Trimming removed 4 bases from V and 6 bases from J, with 12 bases in between. The CDR3 has 14 amino acids. The CDR3 loop reads CASSLAGLYEKLFF. In DNA form, the CDR3 reads TGCGCCAGCAGCCTCGCAGGGCTCTATGAAAAACTGTTTTTT.

This clonotype was counted between two and nine times. V usage is TRBV20-1 and J usage is TRBJ2-1; possible D gene TRBD2, 6 bases. The ends were cut back, 1 base at V and 7 bases at J, with 17 bases in the middle. This CDR3 spans 15 amino acids. The V gene's germline CDR1 is DFQATT and CDR2 SNEGSKA (reference sequence). Written as DNA, the CDR3 is TGCAGTGCTAGAGGGTGGAGGGGATCTGGGAATGAGCAGTTCTTC. Translation gives CSARGWRGSGNEQFF.

The chain couples TRBV18 to TRBJ2-7; D is tentatively TRBD1 or TRBD2 (5 bases each). Germline loops: CDR1 KGHSH, CDR2 LQKENI. Trimming took off 5 bases at V and 6 bases at J, with 11 bases between the two ends. The CDR3 contains 12 residues. CDR3 in DNA: TGTGCCAGCTCAATTCAGGGACCCGAGCAGTACTTC. This encodes CASSIQGPEQYF. The whole variable domain, remainder taken from reference TRBV18 and TRBJ2-7, is NAGVMQNPRHLVRRRGQEARLRCSPMKGHSHVYWYRQLPEEGLKFMVYLQKENIIDESGMPKERFSAEFPKEGPSILRIQQVVRGDSAAYFCASSIQGPEQYFGPGTRLTVT.

The chain links TRBV29-1 to TRBJ2-3; 11 positions agree with TRBD2. Germline lookup yields CDR1 SQVTM and CDR2 ANQGSEA. V dropped 4 bases and J dropped 8; count of bases not matched to a gene: 20. CDR3 length: 18 amino acids. The CDR3 DNA is TGCAGCGTTGCGATGAGACTAGCGGGAAAGCCCCGAGGTGGTACGCAGTATTTT. Protein sequence: CSVAMRLAGKPRGGTQYF.

This chain links TRBV2 with TRBJ1-5, with D maybe TRBD1 (5 bases). CDR1 and CDR2 from the germline V gene are SNHLY and FYNNEI. Trimming pared 6 bases from V and 3 bases from J, leaving 12 bases between. The CDR3 has 14 residues. CDR3 coding DNA: TGTGCCAGCAGACCCGACAGTGACAATCAGCCCCAGCATTTT. Translation: CASRPDSDNQPQHF.

This clonotype has at least ten counts. The chain uses TRBV29-1 and TRBJ2-1; a weak D match, TRBD2 (5 bases). Between the trimmed V and J ends, which lost 1 base and 6 bases, there was a span of 10 bases. The CDR3 contains 13 residues. In germline, CDR1 is SQVTM, CDR2 ANQGSEA. The CDR3 DNA reads TGCAGCGTTGAAGGGACTGTCAGCAATGAGCAGTTCTTC. This translates into CSVEGTVSNEQFF.

This chain connects TRBV2 to TRBJ2-5; 10 bases match TRBD2. The V gene end was trimmed by 5 bases and the J gene end by 6 bases; junction bases not matched to a gene: 12. The length of the CDR3 is 16 residues. CDR1 is SNHLY, CDR2 FYNNEI, per germline. The CDR3 coding sequence is TGTGCCAGCAGTCCCCGACTAGCGGGCGGGCAAAAGACCCAGTACTTC. This encodes CASSPRLAGGQKTQYF. The full variable domain, rest sourced from reference TRBV2 and TRBJ2-5, is EPEVTQTPSHQVTQMGQEVILRCVPISNHLYFYWYRQILGQKVEFLVSFYNNEISEKSEIFDDQFSVERPDGSNFTLKIRSTKLEDSAMYFCASSPRLAGGQKTQYFGPGTRLLVL.

For the CDR3, the DNA is TGTGCCAGCAGTTTAAGCTGGAATGAGCAGTTCTTC. Translating gives CASSLSWNEQFF. The V and J genes are TRBV12-3 or TRBV12-4 and TRBJ2-1; D is uncertain. This CDR3 is built from 12 residues. Trimming stripped 2 bases from V and 7 bases from J, with 6 bases between.

The chain joins TRBV10-3 to TRBJ2-7, with 9 bases lining up with TRBD1. Germline trimming cut 0 bases from V and 3 bases from J; bases unmatched to any gene: 6. Germline values: CDR1 ENHRY, CDR2 SYGVKD. This CDR3 spans 16 amino acids. In nucleotides, the CDR3 is TGTGCCATCAGTGAGTCGAACAGGGGGCGCGACTACGAGCAGTACTTC. Translating it yields CAISESNRGRDYEQYF.

In this sample, this clonotype turned up a few times. The rearrangement uses TRBV7-9 and TRBJ2-7; D is undetermined. The germline V and J ends were trimmed by 1 base and 2 bases, with 12 bases remaining between them. In germline, CDR1 is SEHNR, CDR2 FQNEAQ (reference sequence). The CDR3 consists of 15 residues. CDR3 loop: CASSLVPSKPYEQYF. The CDR3 DNA follows: TGTGCCAGCAGCTTAGTACCCTCCAAACCCTACGAGCAGTACTTC. Looking up the rest from reference TRBV7-9 and TRBJ2-7 gives the full variable domain: DTGVSQNPRHKITKRGQNVTFRCDPISEHNRLYWYRQTLGQGPEFLTYFQNEAQLEKSRLLSDRFSAERPKGSFSTLEIQRTEQGDSAMYLCASSLVPSKPYEQYFGPGTRLTVT.

The chain employs TRBV7-2 and TRBJ2-1; 7 nucleotides match TRBD2. Germline lookup yields CDR1 SGHTA and CDR2 FQGNSA. The CDR3 consists of 17 residues. The ends lost 1 base at V and 3 bases at J; junction bases unmatched: 9. The CDR3 coding sequence is TGTGCCAGCAGCTTAGGGGGTTGGCGGGAGTTCTACAATGAGCAGTTCTTC. It codes for CASSLGGWREFYNEQFF.

The chain couples TRBV3-1 to TRBJ2-6; 14 bases align to TRBD2. This CDR3 has 20 residues. Germline assignment: CDR1 LGHDT and CDR2 YNNKEL (reference sequence). Losses at the gene ends were 0 bases for V and 0 bases for J; bases not matched to a gene: 4. The CDR3 sequence is CASSQETSGGASSGANVLTF. The DNA for the CDR3 is TGTGCCAGCAGCCAAGAGACTAGCGGGGGGGCCAGCTCTGGGGCCAACGTCCTGACTTTC.

This clonotype was counted at least ten times. The rearrangement joins TRBV7-8 to TRBJ2-7; D might be TRBD1 or TRBD2, each matching 5 bases. The V gene lost 1 base and the J gene lost 6 bases, with 10 bases spanning the gap. The CDR3 consists of 13 residues. Germline V gene sequence: CDR1 SGHVS, CDR2 FQNEAQ. The CDR3, as DNA: TGTGCCAGCAGCTTAGACCGGGGCCGCGAGCAGTACTTC. Protein sequence: CASSLDRGREQYF. The complete variable domain, with remaining parts taken from reference TRBV7-8 and TRBJ2-7, reads GAGVSQSPRYKVAKRGQDVALRCDPISGHVSLFWYQQALGQGPEFLTYFQNEAQLDKSGLPSDRFFAERPEGSVSTLKIQRTQQEDSAVYLCASSLDRGREQYFGPGTRLTVT.

The gene calls are TRBV15 and TRBJ2-1; D may be TRBD2 (5 bases). Deletions cut 7 bases from V and 5 bases from J, with 15 bases between. The CDR3 has 14 residues. From germline, CDR1 is LNHNV and CDR2 YYDKDF (reference sequence). The CDR3: CATNYQRPDNEQFF. CDR3 in DNA: TGTGCCACCAACTACCAGCGGCCGGACAATGAGCAGTTCTTC.

This clonotype was counted at least ten times. The chain couples TRBV30 to TRBJ1-2; D remains ambiguous. CDR1 is GTSNPN and CDR2 is SVGIG in the germline V gene (reference sequence). V was clipped by 2 bases and J by 4 bases, with 8 bases between them. This CDR3 comprises 12 residues. CDR3 residues: CAWSRTGYGYTF. The CDR3 DNA is TGTGCCTGGAGTCGGACTGGCTATGGCTACACCTTC.

The table lists this clonotype with many counts. For the CDR3, the DNA is TGTGCCAGCAGCTTGGGGGCGCGGAACAATGAGCAGTTCTTC. This gives the protein CASSLGARNNEQFF. The chain carries TRBV5-4 and TRBJ2-1; the D is unclear. Per the germline V gene, CDR1 is SGHNT and CDR2 is YYREEE (reference sequence). V was clipped by 0 bases and J by 5 bases, with 9 bases between them. The CDR3 sequence is 14 residues long.

This clonotype showed up many times. The chain is built from TRBV24-1 and TRBJ2-1; D not certain. CDR1 is KGHDR and CDR2 is SFDVKD in the germline V gene. The CDR3 is made up of 18 amino acids. Trimming left V 0 bases short and J 3 bases short, with 17 bases between. The DNA of the CDR3 is TGTGCCACCAGTGATTTGCACTCTGGACCAACTGGCTACAATGAGCAGTTCTTC. It codes for CATSDLHSGPTGYNEQFF.